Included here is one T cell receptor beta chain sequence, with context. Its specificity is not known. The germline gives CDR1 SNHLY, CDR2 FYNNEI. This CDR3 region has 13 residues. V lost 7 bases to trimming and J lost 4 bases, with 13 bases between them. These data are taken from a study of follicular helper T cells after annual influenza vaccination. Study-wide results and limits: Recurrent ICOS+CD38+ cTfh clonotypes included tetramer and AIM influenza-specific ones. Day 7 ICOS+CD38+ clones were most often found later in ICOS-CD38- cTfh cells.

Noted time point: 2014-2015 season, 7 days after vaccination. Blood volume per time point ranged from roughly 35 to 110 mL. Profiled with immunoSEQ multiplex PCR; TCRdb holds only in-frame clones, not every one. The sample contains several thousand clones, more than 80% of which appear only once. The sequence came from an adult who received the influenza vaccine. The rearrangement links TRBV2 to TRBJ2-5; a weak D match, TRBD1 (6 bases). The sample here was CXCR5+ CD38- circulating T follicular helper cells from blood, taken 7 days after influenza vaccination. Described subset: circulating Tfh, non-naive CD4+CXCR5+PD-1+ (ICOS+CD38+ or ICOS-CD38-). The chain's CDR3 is CASTGQGRETQYF. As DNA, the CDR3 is TGTGCCAGCACCGGGCAGGGGCGAGAGACCCAGTACTTC. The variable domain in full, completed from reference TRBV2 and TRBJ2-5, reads EPEVTQTPSHQVTQMGQEVILRCVPISNHLYFYWYRQILGQKVEFLVSFYNNEISEKSEIFDDQFSVERPDGSNFTLKIRSTKLEDSAMYFCASTGQGRETQYFGPGTRLLVL.